Below, 2 T cell receptor beta chains from the same sample are listed, as sequenced in a study of T-cell memory formation after mild COVID-19. TCRdb used MiXCR to reprocess the 5' RACE reads, holding one entry per CDR3 protein. The repertoire has approximately 100,000 distinct CDR3 sequences, around 12% of them found once; the top ten carry under 30%. Sequencing was done on a sample of PBMCs or a T cell subset sorted from them (not recorded which). The receptors shown here come from an adult woman who had mild COVID-19 (a few samples of this study predate the infection). Cell type and time point are not known.

This clonotype was observed a few times. V usage is TRBV7-9 and J usage is TRBJ1-2; possible D gene TRBD1, 5 bases. The CDR3 covers 16 residues. The V end was cut by 1 base, the J end by 8 bases, with 20 bases between. CDR1 is SEHNR and CDR2 is FQNEAQ in the germline V gene (reference sequence). CDR3 loop: CASSLGSTGTTLGYTF. The DNA of the CDR3 is TGTGCCAGCAGCTTAGGAAGCACCGGGACGACTTTAGGCTACACCTTC.

This clonotype has more than one count but fewer than ten. The CDR3 protein is CSAFGTSGPWSSYEQYF. The CDR3 DNA reads as TGCAGTGCCTTCGGGACTAGCGGACCCTGGAGCTCCTACGAGCAGTACTTC. The chain employs TRBV20-1 and TRBJ2-7; 11 bases are shared with TRBD2. CDR3 length equals 17 residues. The V gene's germline CDR1 is DFQATT and CDR2 SNEGSKA (reference sequence). V lost 6 bases, J lost 0 bases, and 13 bases stayed unmatched.